The entry below gives a single T cell receptor (beta chain) sequence along with its context. What it recognizes is unknown. The sample originates from a study of Ad26.COV2.S vaccination and SARS-CoV-2 variants. Study summary: Ad26.COV2.S, an intramuscular injection, was given once or twice 56 days apart. Points from the study as a whole: Analytic work on TCR breadth and depth might have understated the full extent of total T cell responses.

Treatment: around 19 received Ad26.COV2.S at low or high dose, single or two shots; about five received placebo; per-sample allocation not given. Following the first vaccine or placebo injection, samples were taken on day 63. Repertoires were generated with immunoSEQ multiplex PCR, while TCRdb's copy carries only in-frame clones and drops some. In the table there are under 550,000 clones, about nine tenths of which are singletons. This material consisted of peripheral blood, taken in a trial of Ad26.COV2.S vaccine versus placebo. The clonotype comes from a person between 18 and 65 years old who received the Ad26.COV2.S COVID-19 vaccine or a placebo.

In DNA form, the CDR3 reads TGTGCCAGCAGCCAAGAGCTGATCATGAACACTGAAGCTTTCTTT. Its protein is CASSQELIMNTEAFF. The chain recombines TRBV14 with TRBJ1-1; D gene unclear. Between the trimmed V and J ends, which lost 0 bases and 0 bases, there was a span of 8 bases. CDR3 length equals 15 residues. Germline-derived CDR1 and CDR2 are SGHDN and FVKESK. The variable domain in full, with the rest retrieved from reference TRBV14 and TRBJ1-1, is EAGVTQFPSHSVIEKGQTVTLRCDPISGHDNLYWYRRVMGKEIKFLLHFVKESKQDESGMPNNRFLAERTGGTYSTLKVQPAELEDSGVYFCASSQELIMNTEAFFGQGTRLTVV.